These 26 T cell receptor beta chains came from one sample sequenced in a study of cytomegalovirus exposure and HLA in healthy donors. The primer mix had 60 Vbeta and 13 Jbeta primers. Repertoires were generated with immunoSEQ multiplex PCR, while TCRdb's copy carries only in-frame clones and drops some. The repertoire holds roughly 170,000 clones, with just over 75% as singletons. Material: PBMCs. These receptors originate from a woman younger than 45 in good health and CMV-seropositive.

As for this clone: The junction shows a germline mismatch at one end, possibly a read error. Other DNA sequences from this sample encode an identical CDR3 as well. The chain links TRBV28 to TRBJ1-1; tentatively, D is TRBD1 (6 bases). Germline lookup yields CDR1 MDHEN and CDR2 SYDVKM. CDR3 length equals 17 residues. The CDR3 DNA follows: TGTGCCAGCACTTTATGGGGTCAGGGGCCAGGGAACACTGAAGCTTTCTTT. This encodes CASTLWGQGPGNTEAFF.

The chain links TRBV15 to TRBJ2-1; 9 nucleotides match TRBD1. This CDR3 region has 16 residues. V trimming: 11 bases; J trimming: 8 bases; junction bases outside the gene matches: 19. Per germline, CDR1 LNHNV and CDR2 YYDKDF (reference sequence). The CDR3 here is CAATSTPGQGKDEQFF. The CDR3 bases are TGTGCCGCTACCTCTACTCCGGGACAGGGCAAGGATGAGCAGTTCTTC.

The chain employs TRBV5-4 and TRBJ1-2; 7 bases align to TRBD1. Germline V gene sequence: CDR1 SGHNT, CDR2 YYREEE (reference sequence). This CDR3 contains 15 residues. V was clipped by 0 bases and J by 3 bases; unmatched bases: 5. The CDR3 DNA reads TGTGCCAGCAGCTTGGGGCTCAGGGGGTACTATGGCTACACCTTC. Translated, it gives CASSLGLRGYYGYTF.

The chain joins TRBV30 to TRBJ1-2; D remains ambiguous. The CDR3 runs 13 residues. V was trimmed by 1 base and J by 5 bases, leaving 11 bases between them. Germline V CDR1 and CDR2: GTSNPN, SVGIG (reference sequence). For the CDR3, the DNA is TGTGCCTGGAGTGCCCCGGCGGGGTATGGCTACACCTTC. Translation: CAWSAPAGYGYTF.

The V call is TRBV5-1, the J call TRBJ2-1, with D perhaps TRBD2 (6 bases). The V gene lost 2 bases and the J gene lost 0 bases, with 6 bases spanning the gap. Germline CDR1 is SGHRS and CDR2 is YFSETQ. The CDR3 contains 14 residues. As DNA, the CDR3 is TGCGCCAGCAGCTTCGGGAGCTCCTACAATGAGCAGTTCTTC. Translating it yields CASSFGSSYNEQFF.

This clone has more than one count but fewer than ten. The chain joins TRBV18 to TRBJ1-5; tentative D call: TRBD1 (6 bases). Germline lookup yields CDR1 KGHSH and CDR2 LQKENI. CDR3 length equals 15 residues. The V gene lost 5 bases and the J gene lost 6 bases, with 17 bases spanning the gap. CDR3 residues: CASSSQGGLGQPQHF. The CDR3 nucleotides are TGTGCCAGCTCATCACAGGGAGGGCTGGGTCAGCCCCAGCATTTT.

The rearrangement links TRBV28 to TRBJ2-2; D perhaps matches TRBD1 (6 bases). The V end was cut by 5 bases, the J end by 8 bases, with 12 bases between. CDR1 is MDHEN and CDR2 is SYDVKM in the germline V gene. The CDR3 runs 13 residues. CDR3 nucleotide sequence: TGTGCCAGCAGTGTGACAGGTGCTGGGGAGCTGTTTTTT. Translating gives CASSVTGAGELFF. Supplemented by reference TRBV28 and TRBJ2-2, the full variable domain reads DVKVTQSSRYLVKRTGEKVFLECVQDMDHENMFWYRQDPGLGLRLIYFSYDVKMKEKGDIPEGYSVSREKKERFSLILESASTNQTSMYLCASSVTGAGELFFGEGSRLTVL.

The V gene is TRBV6-1, the J gene TRBJ2-1; perhaps TRBD1 as D (5 bases). V shed 1 base and J shed 4 bases, with 14 bases lying between them. Per the germline V gene, CDR1 is MNHNS and CDR2 is SASEGT. The CDR3 consists of 16 residues. In DNA form, the CDR3 reads TGTGCCAGCAGTGAAGGGGGCGGTATAGATTACAATGAGCAGTTCTTC. This translates into CASSEGGGIDYNEQFF.

The rearrangement uses TRBV10-3 and TRBJ2-5; TRBD2 might be the D (5 bases). The CDR3 covers 14 residues. From germline, CDR1 is ENHRY and CDR2 SYGVKD. Trimming pared 4 bases from V and 3 bases from J, leaving 12 bases between. In DNA, the CDR3 is TGTGCCATCAGTGTGGGGAGTGTAAAAGAGACCCAGTACTTC. This encodes CAISVGSVKETQYF.

The rearrangement links TRBV29-1 to TRBJ2-7, with TRBD1 matching over 12 bases. V shed 4 bases, J shed 3 bases, and the junction held 7 bases outside the gene matches. Germline V gene lookup returns CDR1 SQVTM and CDR2 ANQGSEA. This CDR3 spans 15 amino acids. For the CDR3, the DNA is TGCAGCGTTGTAGGGACAGGGGGCGCCCACTACGAGCAGTACTTC. Its translation is CSVVGTGGAHYEQYF.

This chain connects TRBV7-2 to TRBJ2-1; weak D call: TRBD1 (5 bases). V lost 5 bases, J lost 7 bases, and 18 bases lay in between. Looked up from germline, CDR1 is SGHTA and CDR2 is FQGNSA. The CDR3 has 15 residues. The chain's CDR3 is CASSGAVGRVNEQFF. Here the CDR3 DNA reads TGTGCCAGCAGCGGGGCTGTAGGGCGAGTGAATGAGCAGTTCTTC.

This clone was picked up a small number of times. The chain employs TRBV7-3 and TRBJ1-2; perhaps TRBD1 as D (5 bases). CDR3 length: 13 amino acids. Deletions cut 4 bases from V and 5 bases from J, with 11 bases between. CDR1 and CDR2 (germline): SGHTA, FQGTGA. The CDR3 sequence is CASSSQAGYGYTF. The CDR3 DNA follows: TGTGCCAGCAGCTCCCAGGCAGGGTATGGCTACACCTTC.

This chain uses TRBV28 with TRBJ2-7; TRBD1 matches at 8 bases. V gave up 11 bases and J gave up 2 bases; unmatched junction bases: 8. The germline V gene encodes CDR1 MDHEN and CDR2 SYDVKM. The CDR3 consists of 13 residues. The CDR3 sequence: CAGRGQGTYEQYF. The CDR3 nucleotides are TGTGCCGGGAGAGGACAGGGAACCTACGAGCAGTACTTC.

This clone was detected only a few times. The chain employs TRBV5-1 and TRBJ1-2, with D possibly TRBD1 on 5 matching bases. Trimming took off 3 bases at V and 4 bases at J, with 19 bases between the two ends. Germline-derived CDR1 and CDR2 are SGHRS and YFSETQ. The CDR3 is 16 amino acids. The CDR3 reads CASSSGGGQKTYGYTF. The DNA of the CDR3 is TGCGCCAGCAGCTCGGGGGGAGGGCAGAAGACCTATGGCTACACCTTC.

The V and J genes are TRBV27 and TRBJ1-1; tentatively, D is TRBD1 (6 bases). The germline V and J ends were trimmed by 2 bases and 4 bases, with 8 bases remaining between them. Germline V lookup: CDR1 MNHEY, CDR2 SMNVEV (reference sequence). CDR3 length: 13 amino acids. CDR3: CASSLDRFTEAFF. The CDR3 bases are TGTGCCAGCAGTTTAGACAGGTTCACTGAAGCTTTCTTT.

This chain links TRBV12-5 with TRBJ2-1, with D possibly TRBD2 on 5 matching bases. CDR1 is LGHNT and CDR2 is FRNRAP in the germline V gene. With 0 bases removed from V and 12 bases from J, the gap between germline ends came to 9 bases. This CDR3 region has 12 residues. The CDR3 is CASGLVPEGQFF. The CDR3 region has the DNA TGTGCTAGTGGTTTGGTACCTGAGGGGCAGTTCTTC.

The V call is TRBV6-1, the J call TRBJ2-7, with a possible D match to TRBD2 (5 bases). This CDR3 spans 13 amino acids. V lost 7 bases and J 3 bases, leaving 13 bases between the germline ends. From germline, CDR1 is MNHNS and CDR2 SASEGT. CDR3 nucleotides: TGTGCCAGCACGGCAGCGGCGGTCTACGAGCAGTACTTC. Its translation: CASTAAAVYEQYF.

The chain is built from TRBV18 and TRBJ2-7; tentatively, D is TRBD1 (5 bases). Trimming shortened V by 2 bases and J by 2 bases, and 10 bases separated the two germline ends. CDR3 length equals 14 residues. In germline, CDR1 is KGHSH, CDR2 LQKENI. CDR3 region: CASSPGRQTYEQYF. The CDR3 region has the DNA TGTGCCAGCTCACCAGGCAGACAGACCTACGAGCAGTACTTC.

The genes are TRBV13 and TRBJ2-3, with 10 bases identical to TRBD1. CDR1 is PRHDT, CDR2 FYEKMQ, per germline (reference sequence). The V segment lost 3 bases and the J segment 2 bases; nucleotides outside the gene matches: 8. The CDR3 contains 17 residues. The CDR3 DNA reads as TGTGCCAGCAGCTTGGGGGGGACAGGGGTTCCCACAGATACGCAGTATTTT. Translation gives CASSLGGTGVPTDTQYF.

This chain uses TRBV28 with TRBJ1-2; tentative D call: TRBD1 (6 bases). Germline CDR1 and CDR2: MDHEN and SYDVKM. CDR3 length equals 13 residues. With 3 bases removed from V and 6 bases from J, the gap between germline ends came to 11 bases. The chain's CDR3 is CASSFDRMDGYTF. CDR3 bases: TGTGCCAGCAGTTTCGACAGGATGGATGGCTACACCTTC.

This chain uses TRBV9 with TRBJ2-3; possible D gene TRBD2, 5 bases. The CDR3 is made up of 14 amino acids. From germline, CDR1 is SGDLS and CDR2 YYNGEE. The ends were cut back, 0 bases at V and 1 base at J, with 6 bases in the middle. The CDR3 nucleotides read TGTGCCAGCAGCGTAGTCGGGGGCACAGATACGCAGTATTTT. Translating it yields CASSVVGGTDTQYF.

This clone appeared a single time. The rearrangement links TRBV6-5 to TRBJ2-1, with 7 bases lining up with TRBD2. After removal of 5 bases from V and 5 bases from J, the junction contained 6 bases not matched to a gene. Per the germline V gene, CDR1 is MNHEY and CDR2 is SVGAGI. The CDR3 has 14 amino acids. For the CDR3, the DNA is TGTGCCAGCAGTGTACTCCGGGGGGACAATGAGCAGTTCTTC. Protein sequence: CASSVLRGDNEQFF.

The chain uses TRBV30 and TRBJ2-3; possibly TRBD2 for D (6 bases). CDR3 size: 16 residues. Trimming stripped 0 bases from V and 8 bases from J, with 21 bases between. Germline CDR1 is GTSNPN and CDR2 is SVGIG (reference sequence). The CDR3 nucleotides read TGTGCCTGGAGTGTACTTCCCGGGACTCCTAGGGGTACGCAGTATTTT. Translating it yields CAWSVLPGTPRGTQYF.

This chain connects TRBV28 to TRBJ2-7; D perhaps matches TRBD1 (5 bases). CDR3 length: 18 amino acids. With 5 bases removed from V and 0 bases from J, the gap between germline ends came to 23 bases. Germline V CDR1 and CDR2: MDHEN, SYDVKM. The CDR3 sequence is CASSTQWVSRQHSYEQYF. Here the CDR3 DNA reads TGTGCCAGCAGTACCCAGTGGGTTAGTAGACAGCACTCCTACGAGCAGTACTTC.

CDR3: CASASSGRGYTEAFF. The CDR3 DNA follows: TGTGCCAGCGCTTCTTCCGGGAGGGGATACACTGAAGCTTTCTTT. The rearrangement uses TRBV18 and TRBJ1-1; D is perhaps TRBD1 (5 bases). The CDR3 contains 15 residues. The V and J ends lost 8 bases and 3 bases respectively, with 19 bases between them. Per germline, CDR1 KGHSH and CDR2 LQKENI.

In this sample, this clone turned up once. The J gene is TRBJ2-5, the V gene TRBV5-6, with TRBD2 identical over 8 bases. Germline V gene data show CDR1 as SGHDT and CDR2 as YYEEEE. The ends lost 4 bases at V and 2 bases at J; junction bases unmatched: 7. The length of the CDR3 is 15 residues. The CDR3 coding sequence is TGTGCCAGCAGCCCGCTAGCGGGCGCACAAGAGACCCAGTACTTC. Protein: CASSPLAGAQETQYF.